The entry below gives a single T cell receptor beta chain sequence along with its context. The data derive from a study of cytomegalovirus exposure and HLA in healthy donors. This CDR3 is 15 amino acids long. Between the trimmed V and J ends, which lost 2 bases and 3 bases, there was a span of 11 bases. CDR1 and CDR2 (germline): KGHSH, LQKENI. PCR was performed using 60 Vbeta and 13 Jbeta primers. The assay was immunoSEQ multiplex PCR, and TCRdb's table has in-frame clones only and misses some. Recorded for this sample: 150,000 to 200,000 clones. The sample consisted of PBMCs. The chain combines TRBV18 with TRBJ2-1; D perhaps matches TRBD2 (5 bases). This receptor was taken from a man aged 30-40 years in good health and CMV-seronegative. The CDR3 DNA follows: TGTGCCAGCTCACCAGGCAGCGGAGGCTACAATGAGCAGTTCTTC. Protein product: CASSPGSGGYNEQFF.